These 5 T cell receptor beta chains originate from one sample sequenced in a study of control samples from healthy donors and cancer patients. Some clones are missing from TCRdb's copy, which holds only in-frame ones; the method was immunoSEQ multiplex PCR. The sample includes 70,000 to 80,000 clones, more than 80% of them seen just once. Material for sequencing was blood. The receptors shown here come from a man aged 50 to 60 in good health.

This rearrangement joins TRBV29-1 to TRBJ2-2, with D possibly being TRBD2 (6 bases). Germline CDR1 and CDR2: SQVTM and ANQGSEA. V lost 5 bases and J 0 bases, leaving 10 bases between the germline ends. CDR3 size: 14 residues. The CDR3 nucleotides read TGCAGCGTTACCGGGACTGCGAACACCGGGGAGCTGTTTTTT. Residues: CSVTGTANTGELFF.

This clone has only a few counts. This sequence joins TRBV9 and TRBJ2-7, with D perhaps TRBD2 (5 bases). V was pared by 4 bases and J by 2 bases, with 13 bases between. Germline V gene sequence: CDR1 SGDLS, CDR2 YYNGEE. The CDR3 runs 14 residues. The CDR3 is CASSPTAEPYEQYF. CDR3 coding DNA: TGTGCCAGCAGCCCAACAGCGGAGCCCTACGAGCAGTACTTC.

The rearrangement joins TRBV28 to TRBJ1-5; the D is unclear. This CDR3 comprises 11 residues. The germline gives CDR1 MDHEN, CDR2 SYDVKM. Between the trimmed V and J ends, which lost 6 bases and 9 bases, there was a span of 9 bases. Here the CDR3 reads CASSSGGPQHF. In DNA, the CDR3 is TGTGCCAGCAGCTCCGGCGGGCCCCAGCATTTT.

The chain has TRBV6-2 or TRBV6-3 and TRBJ2-3; 9 bases agree with TRBD2. V was clipped by 5 bases and J by 3 bases; unmatched bases: 6. Germline lookup yields CDR1 MNHEY and CDR2 SVGEGT. The CDR3 runs to 15 residues. The CDR3 spells CASSDLAGATDTQYF. Written as DNA, the CDR3 is TGTGCCAGCAGTGACTTAGCGGGAGCAACAGATACGCAGTATTTT.

This chain joins TRBV30 and TRBJ1-2; tentatively, D is TRBD1 (6 bases). CDR1 GTSNPN and CDR2 SVGIG come from the germline V gene (reference sequence). V shed 2 bases and J shed 7 bases, with 14 bases lying between them. CDR3 length: 13 amino acids. This CDR3 is CAWSTGQNAGYTF. The CDR3 DNA is TGTGCCTGGAGTACAGGACAGAATGCTGGCTACACCTTC.